This section outlines one TCR beta chain sequence together with its context. This entry is derived from a study of T cells in Graves' hyperthyroidism and ophthalmopathy. This CDR3 is 14 amino acids long. Germline V gives CDR1 LNHDA, CDR2 SQIVND (reference sequence). V was pared by 5 bases and J by 5 bases, with 15 bases between. TCR beta CDR3 regions were amplified from RNA. Using the HTBI primer set, a first-round RT-PCR was run on the TCR CDR3. TCRdb analysed the multiplex PCR reads with MiXCR anew, one entry per CDR3 protein. The table lists more than 500,000 distinct CDR3 sequences, over 35% of them singletons.

The source of this sequence is an adult woman with Graves' disease, either hyperthyroidism or ophthalmopathy (not recorded which). Sequencing was done on a sample of peripheral blood or thyroid tissue (not recorded which). The chain is built from TRBV19 and TRBJ2-5; tentative D call: TRBD1 (6 bases). CDR3 loop: CASSSTGIRETQYF. Here the CDR3 DNA reads TGTGCCAGTAGTTCCACAGGGATACGGGAGACCCAGTACTTC.